The TCR beta chain described here comes from a study of blood T cells in healthy people across ages. Study-wide points: Relative to aged donors, long-lived donors carried more naive CD4+ cells and displayed higher diversity.

Germline V gives CDR1 MGHRA, CDR2 YSYEKL. CDR3 size: 17 residues. V lost 3 bases to trimming and J lost 8 bases; unmatched junction nucleotides: 16. Caucasian individuals from Russia who were healthy and aged roughly 6 to 90 acted as donors. The authors drew about 10 milliliters of peripheral blood from each donor. Combining a sample-barcoded 5' primer with a J-beta primer mix, a second PCR ran for about 7 to 11 cycles. A template-switch adaptor that had 12 random nucleotides put a tag on each cDNA molecule. TCRdb recomputed calls from the 5' RACE reads with MiXCR, one row per CDR3 protein. Among 600,000 or so distinct CDR3 sequences listed, about 30% were seen once. There are many counts of this clonotype. Its antigen is not known.

V and J are TRBV4-1 and TRBJ1-2, with TRBD1 matching over 9 bases. Sequences were obtained from blood. This clonotype was obtained from a woman of 80 years or more in good health. CDR3 in amino acids: CASSQVPGQGLEAGYTF. The CDR3 DNA reads TGCGCCAGCAGCCAGGTCCCGGGACAGGGTTTGGAGGCGGGCTACACCTTC.